The 23 T cell receptor beta chains below were found in one sample sequenced in a study of beta chain features in type 1 diabetes. Antigens of these TCRs are unknown. Expressed TCRB transcripts got sequenced, as all isolated RNA was reverse transcribed. TCRdb's copy holds only in-frame clones and misses some; the assay was immunoSEQ multiplex PCR. Found here are approximately 260,000 clones, around 22% of them singletons; the top ten hold roughly 0.011%. The study, taken as a whole, reports: Patients with Type 1 diabetes showed moderately but significantly shorter TCRB CDR3s in all four CD4+ subsets.

The sample was naive CD4+ T cells from blood. These receptor sequences come from a woman aged 25 to 39 with type 1 diabetes.

The chain employs TRBV2 and TRBJ2-3, with 9 bases fitting TRBD2. V dropped 2 bases and J dropped 9; count of bases not matched to a gene: 0. This CDR3 region has 12 residues. CDR1 and CDR2 (germline): SNHLY, FYNNEI. The DNA for the CDR3 is TGTGCCAGCAGTGAAAGCGGGAGGACGCAGTATTTT. Protein sequence: CASSESGRTQYF.

On this clone: Different DNA sequences within this sample yield the same CDR3. The chain is built from TRBV7-3 and TRBJ2-3; the match to TRBD2 covers 9 bases. This CDR3 has 15 residues. From germline, CDR1 is SGHTA and CDR2 FQGTGA. Germline trimming cut 6 bases from V and 1 base from J; bases unmatched to any gene: 5. CDR3 coding DNA: TGTGCCAGCAGTCCGAGGACTAGCGGCACAGATACGCAGTATTTT. As protein: CASSPRTSGTDTQYF.

This clone was observed a handful of times. Other DNA sequences in this specimen translate into the identical CDR3. The V and J genes are TRBV14 and TRBJ2-1; D ambiguous. The CDR3 has 13 residues. Trimming cost V 1 base and J 5 bases, with 6 bases left between them. Germline-derived CDR1 and CDR2 are SGHDN and FVKESK. The CDR3 sequence is CASSQGLDNEQFF. Written as DNA, the CDR3 is TGTGCCAGCAGCCAAGGCCTAGACAATGAGCAGTTCTTC.

The chain uses TRBV20-1 and TRBJ2-3; 7 bases agree with TRBD1. Trimming cost V 3 bases and J 8 bases; bases outside gene matches: 2. The CDR3 spans 11 residues. Germline V gives CDR1 DFQATT, CDR2 SNEGSKA (reference sequence). In nucleotides, the CDR3 is TGCAGTGCTAGTAAGGGGGCTACGCAGTATTTT. Its translation is CSASKGATQYF.

V usage is TRBV15 and J usage is TRBJ2-2, with 10 positions matching TRBD1. Per the germline V gene, CDR1 is LNHNV and CDR2 is YYDKDF (reference sequence). Trimming at V came to 1 base and at J to 6 bases, leaving 8 bases not matched to a gene. The CDR3 has 17 residues. CDR3 in amino acids: CATSRGDRGRWAGELFF. The CDR3 coding sequence is TGTGCCACCAGCAGAGGGGACAGGGGTCGGTGGGCCGGGGAGCTGTTTTTT.

This clone showed up just a few times. The chain links TRBV7-9 to TRBJ2-1; tentative D call: TRBD1 (7 bases). The CDR3 spans 17 residues. CDR1 is SEHNR, CDR2 FQNEAQ, per germline (reference sequence). V lost 5 bases to trimming and J lost 4 bases, with 21 bases between them. The DNA for the CDR3 is TGTGCCAGCAGCCCCCTAACCGCGGGACAGCCTTACAATGAGCAGTTCTTC. Translating it yields CASSPLTAGQPYNEQFF. The full variable domain, completed using reference TRBV7-9 and TRBJ2-1, is DTGVSQNPRHKITKRGQNVTFRCDPISEHNRLYWYRQTLGQGPEFLTYFQNEAQLEKSRLLSDRFSAERPKGSFSTLEIQRTEQGDSAMYLCASSPLTAGQPYNEQFFGPGTRLTVL.

This chain links TRBV14 with TRBJ1-1, with a tentative D call TRBD1 (5 bases). The CDR3 runs 17 residues. V lost 4 bases and J 0 bases, leaving 18 bases between the germline ends. CDR1 and CDR2 from the germline V gene are SGHDN and FVKESK. CDR3 nucleotides: TGTGCCAGCAGCCGGACCCCAGGGTATTGGATGAACACTGAAGCTTTCTTT. Its protein product is CASSRTPGYWMNTEAFF.

The gene calls are TRBV4-1 and TRBJ1-1; tentatively, D is TRBD1 (5 bases). Trimming cost V 2 bases and J 8 bases, with 12 bases left between them. This CDR3 has 13 amino acids. Germline V gene sequence: CDR1 MGHRA, CDR2 YSYEKL. For the CDR3, the DNA is TGCGCCAGCAGCCAACGGGCCAGGACAGAAGCTTTCTTT. Its protein product is CASSQRARTEAFF.

V is TRBV7-3 and J is TRBJ2-1; unclear D gene. This CDR3 has 14 residues. Germline CDR1 reads SGHTA; CDR2 reads FQGTGA. V was cut by 5 bases and J by 5 bases, with 13 bases left in between. The CDR3 loop reads CASSTYGPDNEQFF. The DNA for the CDR3 is TGTGCCAGCAGCACTTACGGTCCGGACAATGAGCAGTTCTTC.

This clone was picked up a small number of times. The chain couples TRBV7-8 to TRBJ2-5, with a possible D match to TRBD1 (6 bases). With 5 bases removed from V and 2 bases from J, the gap between germline ends came to 15 bases. CDR1 and CDR2 from the germline V gene are SGHVS and FQNEAQ. CDR3 length equals 15 residues. DNA of the CDR3: TGTGCCAGCAGCCTGGGGACATTTTTACAAGAGACCCAGTACTTC. Residues: CASSLGTFLQETQYF.

There are a few counts of this clone. CDR3 coding DNA: TGTGCCAGTACCACGACAGGGAAAGAGACCCAGTACTTC. Its translation is CASTTTGKETQYF. The chain combines TRBV19 with TRBJ2-5; 7 positions match TRBD1. Germline CDR1 LNHDA, CDR2 SQIVND (reference sequence). J gave up 3 bases and V 7 bases, and 5 bases lay outside the gene matches. CDR3 length: 13 residues.

The rearrangement uses TRBV9 and TRBJ1-2; 7 bases match TRBD1. Unmatched junction bases numbered 5, after V lost 0 bases and J lost 9 bases. Germline CDR1 SGDLS, CDR2 YYNGEE. The CDR3 totals 13 residues. The CDR3 reads CASSVGAGQSYTF. CDR3 coding DNA: TGTGCCAGCAGCGTAGGGGCGGGACAGAGCTACACCTTC.

This clone was seen a few times. The chain employs TRBV7-2 and TRBJ1-2; D is undetermined. The germline CDR1 and CDR2 sequences are SGHTA and FQGNSA. The CDR3 is made up of 14 amino acids. The germline V and J ends were trimmed by 3 bases and 4 bases, with 12 bases remaining between them. The CDR3 DNA reads as TGTGCCAGCAGCTTTGGGCCCGGATCCTATGGCTACACCTTC. Translation: CASSFGPGSYGYTF.

The table lists this clone with a few counts. J is TRBJ1-1 and V is TRBV2; perhaps TRBD1 as D (5 bases). The V end was cut by 3 bases, the J end by 10 bases, with 15 bases between. The CDR3 is 13 amino acids. Per germline, CDR1 SNHLY and CDR2 FYNNEI. The CDR3: CASSDRGPGGAFF. The CDR3 bases are TGTGCCAGCAGTGATAGGGGACCGGGAGGAGCTTTCTTT.

The CDR3 nucleotides are TGTGCCAGCAGCTCCCCCGGGGGTAGCAATGAGCAGTTCTTC. Its translation is CASSSPGGSNEQFF. The gene calls are TRBV7-3 and TRBJ2-1; weak D call: TRBD2 (6 bases). With 4 bases removed from V and 6 bases from J, the gap between germline ends came to 13 bases. CDR3 length: 14 residues. Per germline, CDR1 SGHTA and CDR2 FQGTGA.

This CDR3 reads CASSLGWTGESYEQYF. DNA for the CDR3: TGCGCCAGCAGCTTGGGATGGACAGGGGAGTCCTACGAGCAGTACTTC. The V and J genes are TRBV5-1 and TRBJ2-7; 9 nucleotides line up with TRBD1. Germline V gene sequence: CDR1 SGHRS, CDR2 YFSETQ. The CDR3 covers 16 residues. Unmatched junction bases numbered 5, after V lost 0 bases and J lost 1 base.

This rearrangement joins TRBV29-1 to TRBJ1-3; tentatively, D is TRBD1 (5 bases). Between the trimmed V and J ends, which lost 2 bases and 7 bases, there was a span of 15 bases. Germline CDR1 is SQVTM and CDR2 is ANQGSEA. This CDR3 comprises 14 residues. As DNA, the CDR3 is TGCAGCGTTGAATTCCCCCCGGGGGGGAACACCATATATTTT. Translated, it gives CSVEFPPGGNTIYF.

The CDR3 spells CASSFPSRGGGELFF. The CDR3 DNA reads as TGTGCCAGCAGTTTCCCCAGCAGGGGTGGCGGGGAGCTGTTTTTT. This chain links TRBV27 with TRBJ2-2; a possible D gene is TRBD1 (6 bases). The germline gives CDR1 MNHEY, CDR2 SMNVEV (reference sequence). The CDR3 is 15 amino acids. V lost 3 bases, J lost 7 bases, and 15 bases lay in between.

This clone appeared a few times. This chain connects TRBV19 to TRBJ2-7; D gene ambiguous. V lost 3 bases, J lost 3 bases, and 3 bases lay in between. The CDR3 is 11 amino acids. The germline gives CDR1 LNHDA, CDR2 SQIVND (reference sequence). Here the CDR3 reads CASSILYEQYF. DNA for the CDR3: TGTGCCAGTAGTATCCTCTACGAGCAGTACTTC.

This chain links TRBV28 with TRBJ2-7, with D hard to call. The length of the CDR3 is 12 residues. Germline loops: CDR1 MDHEN, CDR2 SYDVKM. Trimming shortened V by 4 bases and J by 8 bases, and 12 bases separated the two germline ends. For the CDR3, the DNA is TGTGCCAGCAGTTCGCCCCAGGCCAAGCAGTACTTC. It yields the protein CASSSPQAKQYF.

The chain links TRBV29-1 to TRBJ1-1; tentative D call: TRBD1 (6 bases). Trimming stripped 6 bases from V and 4 bases from J, with 12 bases between. The CDR3 is made up of 12 amino acids. Germline CDR1 and CDR2: SQVTM and ANQGSEA. The CDR3 DNA follows: TGCAGCGTGGGGCAACAGGGCACTGAAGCTTTCTTT. It yields the protein CSVGQQGTEAFF.

CDR3 coding DNA: TGCGCCAGCAGCTTGCCCACTAGCGGTCCCAATGAGCAGTTCTTC. It yields the protein CASSLPTSGPNEQFF. This sequence joins TRBV5-1 and TRBJ2-1; 8 positions agree with TRBD2. Germline CDR1 and CDR2: SGHRS and YFSETQ. CDR3 length: 15 residues. V trimming: 1 base; J trimming: 6 bases; junction bases outside the gene matches: 6.

V and J are TRBV29-1 and TRBJ1-4, with a weak D call TRBD1 (6 bases). The germline V gene has CDR1 SQVTM and CDR2 ANQGSEA. The CDR3 has 13 amino acids. V was pared by 6 bases and J by 3 bases, with 11 bases between. The CDR3 loop reads CSVVQGPNEKLFF. The CDR3, as DNA: TGCAGCGTCGTACAGGGACCTAATGAAAAACTGTTTTTT.